These 21 T cell receptor beta chains share one sample of origin, sequenced in a study of cytomegalovirus exposure and HLA in healthy donors. The PCR ran on 60 Vbeta and 13 Jbeta primers. This table comes from immunoSEQ multiplex PCR, and its TCRdb copy is limited to in-frame clones, with some not included. The profile shows about 140,000 clones, over 75% of them singletons. Sequences were obtained from PBMCs. Every receptor here comes from a middle-aged man in good health and CMV-seronegative.

The gene calls are TRBV6-6 and TRBJ2-5; D is perhaps TRBD2 (7 bases). The V gene's germline CDR1 is MNHNY and CDR2 SVGAGI (reference sequence). Trimming cost V 6 bases and J 5 bases, with 19 bases left between them. The CDR3 spans 15 residues. CDR3 sequence reads: CASRARGAGRETQYF. The CDR3, as DNA: TGTGCCAGCAGGGCCCGGGGGGCGGGGCGGGAGACCCAGTACTTC.

A remark on this clone: Germline is not matched at one junction end, which may reflect a read error. The rearrangement joins TRBV7-9 to TRBJ2-3, with D uncertain. This CDR3 is 17 amino acids long. Germline CDR1 reads SEHNR; CDR2 reads FQNEAQ (reference sequence). CDR3 coding DNA: TGTTCCAGCAGCCTACCCCGGGTTACTCTTGACACAGATACGCAGTATTTT. Protein sequence: CSSSLPRVTLDTDTQYF.

The rearrangement joins TRBV7-6 to TRBJ2-5, with a possible D match to TRBD2 (6 bases). CDR1 SGHVS and CDR2 FNYEAQ come from the germline V gene. This CDR3 contains 12 residues. Between the trimmed V and J ends, which lost 0 bases and 7 bases, there was a span of 6 bases. CDR3 protein: CASSLAGGTQYF. DNA for the CDR3: TGTGCCAGCAGCTTAGCGGGGGGGACCCAGTACTTC.

The chain uses TRBV28 and TRBJ2-5; 7 bases fit TRBD1. Trimming cost V 6 bases and J 1 base; bases outside gene matches: 5. The CDR3 extends over 14 amino acids. Looked up from germline, CDR1 is MDHEN and CDR2 is SYDVKM. For the CDR3, the DNA is TGTGCCAGCAGCCCGGGGACAGCCCAAGAGACCCAGTACTTC. Protein: CASSPGTAQETQYF.

V usage is TRBV27 and J usage is TRBJ1-2, with D possibly being TRBD1 (6 bases). This CDR3 is 15 amino acids long. Germline V gene data show CDR1 as MNHEY and CDR2 as SMNVEV (reference sequence). Trimming took off 5 bases at V and 4 bases at J, with 17 bases between the two ends. The CDR3 loop reads CASSIKATGSYGYTF. The CDR3 DNA is TGTGCCAGCAGTATCAAAGCCACAGGGAGCTATGGCTACACCTTC.

Regarding this clone: At one end, the junction sequence differs from germline, possibly due to a read error. The chain combines TRBV7-9 with TRBJ2-7, with 12 bases aligning to TRBD2. CDR3 length equals 19 residues. CDR1 and CDR2 (germline): SEHNR, FQNEAQ (reference sequence). The CDR3 coding sequence is TGTTCCAGCAGCTTAGAAGGGACTAGCGGGCGACTAAGCTCCTACGAGCAGTACTTC. The encoded protein is CSSSLEGTSGRLSSYEQYF. Full variable domain (outside the CDR3, taken from reference TRBV7-9 and TRBJ2-7): DTGVSQNPRHKITKRGQNVTFRCDPISEHNRLYWYRQTLGQGPEFLTYFQNEAQLEKSRLLSDRFSAERPKGSFSTLEIQRTEQGDSAMYLCSSSLEGTSGRLSSYEQYFGPGTRLTVT.

The chain employs TRBV27 and TRBJ2-3; tentative D call: TRBD1 (5 bases). V shed 5 bases and J shed 7 bases, with 16 bases lying between them. In germline, CDR1 is MNHEY, CDR2 SMNVEV (reference sequence). The CDR3 runs to 14 residues. CDR3 sequence reads: CASSRPSDTHTQYF. The CDR3 DNA is TGTGCCAGCAGTCGTCCCTCGGACACCCATACGCAGTATTTT.

This chain joins TRBV27 and TRBJ2-7; the D gene is possibly TRBD1 (5 bases). Germline V CDR1 and CDR2: MNHEY, SMNVEV (reference sequence). V was clipped by 5 bases and J by 0 bases, with 17 bases between them. The CDR3 has 16 residues. In DNA form, the CDR3 reads TGTGCCAGCAGTCTTTACCGACAGTATAGCTCCTACGAGCAGTACTTC. It yields the protein CASSLYRQYSSYEQYF.

A word on this clone: The junction shows a germline mismatch at one end, possibly a read error. The CDR3 protein is CASSLPSGGFENSQYF. The DNA of the CDR3 is TGTGCCAGCAGCCTCCCGTCCGGAGGTTTCGAAAACAGTCAGTACTTC. This sequence joins TRBV28 and TRBJ2-4, with a possible D match to TRBD2 (5 bases). Germline V lookup: CDR1 MDHEN, CDR2 SYDVKM. The CDR3 has 16 amino acids.

The chain combines TRBV7-9 with TRBJ1-2; possibly TRBD1 for D (6 bases). The CDR3 is 13 amino acids. The V end lost 5 bases, the J end lost 8 bases, and 15 bases lay between the germline ends. Germline V CDR1 and CDR2: SEHNR, FQNEAQ (reference sequence). In DNA, the CDR3 is TGTGCCAGCAGCCAGCCAGGGGATTCCGGCTACACCTTC. This codes for CASSQPGDSGYTF.

This chain connects TRBV29-1 to TRBJ2-1, with TRBD1 matching over 7 bases. The CDR3 extends over 14 amino acids. The V segment lost 5 bases and the J segment 8 bases; nucleotides outside the gene matches: 12. Germline V lookup: CDR1 SQVTM, CDR2 ANQGSEA. In DNA form, the CDR3 reads TGCAGCGTTTACAGGGGTATCTTTTTGTATGAGCAGTTCTTC. It translates to CSVYRGIFLYEQFF.

This clone was seen more than once but under ten times. The chain combines TRBV11-2 with TRBJ1-1; 9 nucleotides line up with TRBD1. Losses at the gene ends were 4 bases for V and 4 bases for J; bases not matched to a gene: 4. The length of the CDR3 is 14 residues. Germline assignment: CDR1 SGHAT and CDR2 FQNNGV. The CDR3 sequence: CASSSTGGSTEAFF. The CDR3 DNA reads as TGTGCCAGCAGCTCGACAGGGGGAAGCACTGAAGCTTTCTTT.

The chain combines TRBV15 with TRBJ2-1, with a possible D match to TRBD2 (6 bases). Between the trimmed V and J ends, which lost 0 bases and 5 bases, there was a span of 20 bases. CDR3 length: 18 amino acids. Looked up from germline, CDR1 is LNHNV and CDR2 is YYDKDF (reference sequence). The CDR3 reads CATSRDPPTGVGDNEQFF. DNA for the CDR3: TGTGCCACCAGCAGAGATCCCCCTACGGGAGTAGGTGACAATGAGCAGTTCTTC. Looking up the rest from reference TRBV15 and TRBJ2-1 gives the full variable domain: DAMVIQNPRYQVTQFGKPVTLSCSQTLNHNVMYWYQQKSSQAPKLLFHYYDKDFNNEADTPDNFQSRRPNTSFCFLDIRSPGLGDTAMYLCATSRDPPTGVGDNEQFFGPGTRLTVL.

This clone has only one observation. The V and J genes are TRBV5-1 and TRBJ2-3; a possible D gene is TRBD1 (5 bases). Per germline, CDR1 SGHRS and CDR2 YFSETQ. V lost 3 bases and J 1 base, leaving 12 bases between the germline ends. CDR3 length: 15 residues. Here the CDR3 DNA reads TGCGCCAGCAGCTCTTCAGGGTCGGGCACAGATACGCAGTATTTT. It is translated as CASSSSGSGTDTQYF.

There are a few counts of this clone. The chain has TRBV11-2 and TRBJ2-2; the D gene is possibly TRBD2 (5 bases). CDR3 length: 15 residues. Germline V gene sequence: CDR1 SGHAT, CDR2 FQNNGV. V dropped 1 base and J dropped 3 bases, with 9 bases sitting between them. The CDR3 region has the DNA TGTGCCAGCAGCTTAGTTAGCGCCGACACCGGGGAGCTGTTTTTT. Protein: CASSLVSADTGELFF.

The CDR3 region is CASSLSGWGANVLTF. DNA for the CDR3: TGTGCCAGCAGCTTATCGGGATGGGGGGCCAACGTCCTGACTTTC. The chain joins TRBV7-2 to TRBJ2-6, with D possibly being TRBD2 (5 bases). Germline CDR1 is SGHTA and CDR2 is FQGNSA. V lost 2 bases, J lost 4 bases, and 9 bases lay in between. The length of the CDR3 is 15 residues.

This clone was seen a single time. J is TRBJ2-7 and V is TRBV6-5; D is perhaps TRBD1 (6 bases). Per germline, CDR1 MNHEY and CDR2 SVGAGI. The CDR3 has 13 residues. The V end lost 5 bases, the J end lost 1 base, and 9 bases lay between the germline ends. The CDR3 DNA follows: TGTGCCAGCAGTAAGGGGGTATCCTACGAGCAGTACTTC. Translating gives CASSKGVSYEQYF.

CDR3: CASSFEQNPYEQYF. DNA of the CDR3: TGTGCCAGCAGTTTCGAGCAAAATCCCTACGAGCAGTACTTC. This chain joins TRBV27 and TRBJ2-7; no clear D gene. The length of the CDR3 is 14 residues. Germline V gene data show CDR1 as MNHEY and CDR2 as SMNVEV (reference sequence). V lost 3 bases and J lost 2, with 11 bases in between.

The chain is built from TRBV5-1 and TRBJ2-2; TRBD1 matches at 7 bases. Germline V gene sequence: CDR1 SGHRS, CDR2 YFSETQ. The CDR3 is 15 residues long. The V segment lost 0 bases and the J segment 5 bases; nucleotides outside the gene matches: 4. This chain's CDR3 is CASSLEGAGTGELFF. CDR3 in DNA: TGCGCCAGCAGCTTGGAGGGGGCTGGTACCGGGGAGCTGTTTTTT. Full variable domain (rest looked up from reference TRBV5-1 and TRBJ2-2): KAGVTQTPRYLIKTRGQQVTLSCSPISGHRSVSWYQQTPGQGLQFLFEYFSETQRNKGNFPGRFSGRQFSNSRSEMNVSTLELGDSALYLCASSLEGAGTGELFFGEGSRLTVL.

This clone was detected only once. The chain couples TRBV9 to TRBJ1-1, with D tentatively TRBD1 (5 bases). The ends were cut back, 0 bases at V and 3 bases at J, with 6 bases in the middle. Germline-derived CDR1 and CDR2 are SGDLS and YYNGEE. The CDR3 totals 13 residues. The CDR3 loop is CASSVEGYTEAFF. The CDR3 DNA reads as TGTGCCAGCAGCGTAGAGGGGTACACTGAAGCTTTCTTT.

The chain uses TRBV9 and TRBJ2-5; 8 bases align to TRBD1. CDR1 SGDLS and CDR2 YYNGEE come from the germline V gene. The CDR3 extends over 16 amino acids. After removal of 0 bases from V and 5 bases from J, the junction contained 9 bases not matched to a gene. In DNA, the CDR3 is TGTGCCAGCAGCGTAGGAACCGGACAGGGAAGGGAGACCCAGTACTTC. Translating gives CASSVGTGQGRETQYF.